The next 22 T cell receptor beta chains were all read from a single sample in a study of cytomegalovirus exposure and HLA in healthy donors. Sequencing was performed with immunoSEQ multiplex PCR; in TCRdb, only in-frame clones are kept and a portion is missing. The data show more than 95,000 clones, with about 84% seen just once and around 5% held by the top ten. The sequenced sample was PBMCs. These receptors were taken from a man between 18 and 29 years old in good health and CMV-seronegative.

This sequence joins TRBV29-1 and TRBJ1-2; 10 bases match TRBD1. The V gene's germline CDR1 is SQVTM and CDR2 ANQGSEA. This CDR3 comprises 16 residues. V lost 4 bases to trimming and J lost 2 bases; unmatched junction nucleotides: 10. The CDR3 sequence is CSVAGGRDRGNYGYTF. The CDR3 bases are TGCAGCGTTGCTGGGGGCCGGGACAGGGGAAACTATGGCTACACCTTC.

J is TRBJ2-7 and V is TRBV5-1, with 8 bases that match TRBD2. The CDR3 consists of 14 residues. The V and J ends lost 1 base and 6 bases, in that order; junction bases with no gene match: 6. CDR1 and CDR2 from the germline V gene are SGHRS and YFSETQ. The CDR3 here is CASSLTGGPFEQYF. The CDR3 coding sequence is TGCGCCAGCAGCTTGACGGGAGGGCCTTTCGAGCAGTACTTC.

This clone was observed a few times. The chain has TRBV7-2 and TRBJ2-5; 8 nucleotides align to TRBD2. The CDR3 has 16 amino acids. J gave up 2 bases and V 7 bases, and 12 bases lay outside the gene matches. Germline V gene data show CDR1 as SGHTA and CDR2 as FQGNSA. The CDR3 spells CASTQRPTSGQETQYF. The CDR3 DNA is TGTGCCAGCACCCAACGCCCTACTAGCGGACAAGAGACCCAGTACTTC.

The genes are TRBV14 and TRBJ2-1; 7 bases fit TRBD2. Losses at the gene ends were 3 bases for V and 9 bases for J; bases not matched to a gene: 8. CDR3 length: 14 amino acids. CDR1 is SGHDN and CDR2 is FVKESK in the germline V gene. The CDR3 sequence: CASSQARGEVEQFF. The CDR3 bases are TGTGCCAGCAGCCAGGCTCGGGGGGAGGTTGAGCAGTTCTTC. Full variable domain (rest looked up from reference TRBV14 and TRBJ2-1): EAGVTQFPSHSVIEKGQTVTLRCDPISGHDNLYWYRRVMGKEIKFLLHFVKESKQDESGMPNNRFLAERTGGTYSTLKVQPAELEDSGVYFCASSQARGEVEQFFGPGTRLTVL.

The chain links TRBV18 to TRBJ2-1; 8 bases align to TRBD2. This CDR3 has 15 residues. Trimming removed 0 bases from V and 3 bases from J; junction bases left unmatched: 1. Germline CDR1 and CDR2: KGHSH and LQKENI. CDR3 nucleotide sequence: TGTGCCAGCTCACCACCGGGACTAGGCTACAATGAGCAGTTCTTC. Translating it yields CASSPPGLGYNEQFF.

The chain joins TRBV6-1 to TRBJ2-5; 10 nucleotides align to TRBD2. Germline V gene sequence: CDR1 MNHNS, CDR2 SASEGT. V was clipped by 4 bases and J by 5 bases; unmatched bases: 13. The length of the CDR3 is 17 residues. DNA of the CDR3: TGTGCCAGCAGTGGAGTTAGCGGGGGGTCGGTTCAGGAGACCCAGTACTTC. Its protein product is CASSGVSGGSVQETQYF.

The V gene is TRBV7-9, the J gene TRBJ2-7, with a possible D match to TRBD1 (5 bases). This CDR3 is built from 13 residues. CDR1 is SEHNR and CDR2 is FQNEAQ in the germline V gene (reference sequence). Trimming removed 2 bases at V and 3 bases at J, with 8 bases between. The CDR3 DNA reads as TGTGCCAGCAGCTTACCCCAGGGCTACGAGCAGTACTTC. Translating gives CASSLPQGYEQYF. Based on the CDR3 plus reference TRBV7-9 and TRBJ2-7, the full variable domain is DTGVSQNPRHKITKRGQNVTFRCDPISEHNRLYWYRQTLGQGPEFLTYFQNEAQLEKSRLLSDRFSAERPKGSFSTLEIQRTEQGDSAMYLCASSLPQGYEQYFGPGTRLTVT.

The V gene is TRBV7-6, the J gene TRBJ2-1; 15 positions agree with TRBD2. From germline, CDR1 is SGHVS and CDR2 FNYEAQ. The CDR3 is 18 amino acids. V dropped 4 bases and J dropped 1; count of bases not matched to a gene: 5. The CDR3 region has the DNA TGTGCCAGCAGCTGGACTAGCGGGGGGGCCGGGTCCTACAATGAGCAGTTCTTC. As protein: CASSWTSGGAGSYNEQFF.

CDR3 loop: CASSRREGTEAFF. The CDR3 DNA follows: TGTGCCAGCAGCCGACGGGAGGGGACTGAAGCTTTCTTT. The chain employs TRBV6-4 and TRBJ1-1; D is perhaps TRBD1 (5 bases). CDR3 size: 13 residues. Per germline, CDR1 MRHNA and CDR2 SNTAGT. Trimming took 6 bases from V and 5 from J, leaving 13 bases between them.

This clone was observed once. This chain connects TRBV5-1 to TRBJ1-4, with D maybe TRBD1 (6 bases). Trimming removed 3 bases from V and 8 bases from J, with 20 bases in between. The V gene's germline CDR1 is SGHRS and CDR2 YFSETQ. The CDR3 runs 16 residues. CDR3 nucleotides: TGCGCCAGCAGCTCCGACACCACAGGGTTAGGGGAAAAACTGTTTTTT. This gives the protein CASSSDTTGLGEKLFF.

The chain is built from TRBV30 and TRBJ1-5, with TRBD1 matching over 7 bases. CDR1 GTSNPN and CDR2 SVGIG come from the germline V gene (reference sequence). V gave up 1 base and J gave up 4 bases; unmatched junction bases: 7. The CDR3 consists of 15 residues. The CDR3 here is CAWSEKGASNQPQHF. The CDR3 coding sequence is TGTGCCTGGAGTGAGAAGGGGGCATCGAATCAGCCCCAGCATTTT.

The chain has TRBV4-1 and TRBJ2-2; TRBD2 might be the D (6 bases). Trimming stripped 2 bases from V and 7 bases from J, with 20 bases between. CDR3 length: 17 amino acids. Germline assignment: CDR1 MGHRA and CDR2 YSYEKL. CDR3 sequence reads: CASSQPVTRESVGELFF. CDR3 DNA sequence: TGCGCCAGCAGCCAACCCGTCACCCGGGAGTCGGTCGGGGAGCTGTTTTTT.

This clone was picked up one time. V is TRBV19 and J is TRBJ2-3, with D unresolved. The CDR3 extends over 15 amino acids. Trimming shortened V by 3 bases and J by 0 bases, and 10 bases separated the two germline ends. The germline V gene encodes CDR1 LNHDA and CDR2 SQIVND (reference sequence). The CDR3 nucleotides are TGTGCCAGTAGTATTTTAGGAGTGAGCACAGATACGCAGTATTTT. Its translation: CASSILGVSTDTQYF.

CDR3 DNA sequence: TGCAGCGTTGTTGTACGAGGAAGGAACGAGCAGTACTTC. Protein sequence: CSVVVRGRNEQYF. This chain joins TRBV29-1 and TRBJ2-7; D not resolved. CDR1 is SQVTM and CDR2 is ANQGSEA in the germline V gene. This CDR3 has 13 amino acids. V was clipped by 4 bases and J by 5 bases, with 15 bases between them.

With regard to this clone: The junction departs from the called germline gene at one end, perhaps through a read error. This chain links TRBV7-7 with TRBJ2-7; D might be TRBD2 (6 bases). The CDR3 totals 15 residues. Germline V gene sequence: CDR1 SSHAT, CDR2 FNYEAQ (reference sequence). The CDR3 sequence: CASSPGLQEAREQYF. The CDR3 DNA follows: TGTGCTAGCAGCCCGGGACTCCAAGAGGCTCGCGAGCAGTACTTC.

The rearrangement links TRBV5-4 to TRBJ1-6; maybe TRBD1 (5 bases). The ends were cut back, 4 bases at V and 9 bases at J, with 8 bases in the middle. Germline CDR1 is SGHNT and CDR2 is YYREEE (reference sequence). This CDR3 region has 12 residues. CDR3 region: CASSGTGSPLHF. In DNA, the CDR3 is TGTGCCAGCAGCGGGACTGGTTCACCCCTCCACTTT.

The chain links TRBV29-1 to TRBJ2-1, with TRBD1 as a possible D gene (6 bases). From germline, CDR1 is SQVTM and CDR2 ANQGSEA. The CDR3 is made up of 13 amino acids. V was clipped by 3 bases and J by 10 bases, with 16 bases between them. CDR3 nucleotides: TGCAGCGTTGAGGGGCAGGGGAGCTCCGAGCAGTTCTTC. Amino acids: CSVEGQGSSEQFF.

The CDR3 nucleotides are TGTGCCGCACGGGGTTCTAACTATGGCTACACCTTC. It translates to CAARGSNYGYTF. The V and J genes are TRBV6-5 and TRBJ1-2; no definite D call. The germline V gene encodes CDR1 MNHEY and CDR2 SVGAGI. The CDR3 has 12 residues. Between the trimmed V and J ends, which lost 11 bases and 0 bases, there was a span of 10 bases.

This clone was recorded once. Here the CDR3 reads CASKVTGQGNTEAFF. CDR3 DNA sequence: TGTGCCAGTAAGGTTACGGGACAGGGGAACACTGAAGCTTTCTTT. The gene calls are TRBV19 and TRBJ1-1; 9 nucleotides align to TRBD1. The CDR3 covers 15 residues. Germline CDR1 LNHDA, CDR2 SQIVND (reference sequence). V shed 7 bases, J shed 1 base, and the junction held 7 bases outside the gene matches. Full variable domain (outside the CDR3, taken from reference TRBV19 and TRBJ1-1): DGGITQSPKYLFRKEGQNVTLSCEQNLNHDAMYWYRQDPGQGLRLIYYSQIVNDFQKGDIAEGYSVSREKKESFPLTVTSAQKNPTAFYLCASKVTGQGNTEAFFGQGTRLTVV.

Comments on this clone: This same CDR3 is encoded by further DNA sequences in the sample. This sequence joins TRBV30 and TRBJ1-4; 10 positions agree with TRBD1. This CDR3 is built from 14 residues. The ends lost 0 bases at V and 8 bases at J; junction bases unmatched: 3. Per the germline V gene, CDR1 is GTSNPN and CDR2 is SVGIG (reference sequence). The CDR3 sequence is CAWSVGTGAEKLFF. The CDR3 nucleotides read TGTGCCTGGAGTGTAGGGACAGGGGCGGAAAAACTGTTTTTT.

V gene TRBV5-1 combines with J gene TRBJ1-1, with D possibly TRBD1 on 5 matching bases. Trimming cost V 1 base and J 4 bases, with 20 bases left between them. Germline values: CDR1 SGHRS, CDR2 YFSETQ. This CDR3 has 17 residues. The CDR3 protein is CASSLSAGRGLGTEAFF. The CDR3 DNA follows: TGCGCCAGCAGCTTGTCGGCGGGGAGGGGCTTGGGCACTGAAGCTTTCTTT.

This chain connects TRBV7-6 to TRBJ2-7; D is possibly TRBD1 (6 bases). The CDR3 contains 15 residues. V lost 4 bases and J lost 7, with 20 bases in between. Germline assignment: CDR1 SGHVS and CDR2 FNYEAQ. The CDR3 sequence: CASSSVVAGELEQYF. In DNA form, the CDR3 reads TGTGCCAGCAGCTCCGTGGTTGCAGGGGAGTTAGAGCAGTACTTC.